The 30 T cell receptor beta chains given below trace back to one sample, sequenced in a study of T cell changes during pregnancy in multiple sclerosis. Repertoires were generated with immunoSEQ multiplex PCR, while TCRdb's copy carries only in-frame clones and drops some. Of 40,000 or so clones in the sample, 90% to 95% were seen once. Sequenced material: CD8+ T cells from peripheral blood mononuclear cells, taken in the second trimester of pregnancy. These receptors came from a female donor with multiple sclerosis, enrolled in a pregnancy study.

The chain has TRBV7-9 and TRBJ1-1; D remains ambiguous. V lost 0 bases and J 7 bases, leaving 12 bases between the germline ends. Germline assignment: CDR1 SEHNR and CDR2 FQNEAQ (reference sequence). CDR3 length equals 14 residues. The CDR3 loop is CASSLAGMGSEAFF. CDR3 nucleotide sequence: TGTGCCAGCAGCTTAGCTGGGATGGGGAGTGAAGCTTTCTTT.

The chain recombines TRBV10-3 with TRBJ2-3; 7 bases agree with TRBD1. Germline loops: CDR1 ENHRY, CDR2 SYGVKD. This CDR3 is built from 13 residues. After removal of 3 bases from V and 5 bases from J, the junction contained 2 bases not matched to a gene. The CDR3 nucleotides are TGTGCCATCAGTGACGACAGGGTAGATACGCAGTATTTT. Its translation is CAISDDRVDTQYF.

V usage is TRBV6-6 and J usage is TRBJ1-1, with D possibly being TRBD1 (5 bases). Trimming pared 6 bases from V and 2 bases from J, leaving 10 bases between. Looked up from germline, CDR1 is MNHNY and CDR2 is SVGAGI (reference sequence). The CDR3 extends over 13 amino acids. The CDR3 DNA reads TGTGCCAGCAGCGGACATTATAACACTGAAGCTTTCTTT. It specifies CASSGHYNTEAFF.

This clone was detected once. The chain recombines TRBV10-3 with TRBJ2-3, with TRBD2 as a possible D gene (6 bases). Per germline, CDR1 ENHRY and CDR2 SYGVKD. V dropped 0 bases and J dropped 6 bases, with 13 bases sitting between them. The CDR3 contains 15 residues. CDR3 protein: CAISESEGLGDTQYF. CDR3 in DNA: TGTGCCATCAGTGAGTCAGAGGGACTCGGGGATACGCAGTATTTT.

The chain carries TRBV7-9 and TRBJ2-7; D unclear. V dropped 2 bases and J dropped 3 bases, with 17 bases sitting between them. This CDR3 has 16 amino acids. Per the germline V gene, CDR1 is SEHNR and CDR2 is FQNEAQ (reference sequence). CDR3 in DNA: TGTGCCAGCAGCTTACCAGGCGCGACATCGTTCTACGAGCAGTACTTC. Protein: CASSLPGATSFYEQYF.

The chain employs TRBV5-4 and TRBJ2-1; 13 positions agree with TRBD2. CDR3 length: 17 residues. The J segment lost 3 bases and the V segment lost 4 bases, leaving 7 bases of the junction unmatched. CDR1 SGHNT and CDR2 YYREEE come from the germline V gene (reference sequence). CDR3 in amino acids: CASSPTSGGALYNEQFF. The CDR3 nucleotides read TGTGCCAGCAGCCCTACTAGCGGGGGGGCCCTCTACAATGAGCAGTTCTTC.

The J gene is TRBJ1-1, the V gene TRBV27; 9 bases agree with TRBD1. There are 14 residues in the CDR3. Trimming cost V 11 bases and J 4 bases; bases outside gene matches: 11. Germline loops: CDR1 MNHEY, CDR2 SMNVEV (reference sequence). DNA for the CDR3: TGTGCCGCCCGACAGGGGGAGTTGGGCACTGAAGCTTTCTTT. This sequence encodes CAARQGELGTEAFF.

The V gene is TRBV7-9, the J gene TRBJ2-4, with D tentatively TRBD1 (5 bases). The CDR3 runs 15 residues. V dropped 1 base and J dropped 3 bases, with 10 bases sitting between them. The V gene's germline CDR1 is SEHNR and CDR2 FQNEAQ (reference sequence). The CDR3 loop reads CASSLGLDSKNIQYF. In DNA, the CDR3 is TGTGCCAGCAGCTTAGGACTCGACAGCAAAAACATTCAGTACTTC.

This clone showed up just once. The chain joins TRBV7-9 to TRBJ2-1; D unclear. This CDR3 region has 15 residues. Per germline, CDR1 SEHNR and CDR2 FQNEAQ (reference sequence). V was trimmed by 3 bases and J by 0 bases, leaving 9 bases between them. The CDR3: CASSLGASSYNEQFF. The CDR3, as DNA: TGTGCCAGCAGCTTGGGCGCAAGCTCCTACAATGAGCAGTTCTTC.

The CDR3 coding sequence is TGTGCCAGCGGGGACAGGGTTTGGACTGAAGCTTTCTTT. Encoded protein: CASGDRVWTEAFF. The rearrangement links TRBV19 to TRBJ1-1; 9 bases are a match to TRBD1. Per germline, CDR1 LNHDA and CDR2 SQIVND (reference sequence). After removal of 9 bases from V and 5 bases from J, the junction contained 7 bases not matched to a gene. This CDR3 has 13 amino acids.

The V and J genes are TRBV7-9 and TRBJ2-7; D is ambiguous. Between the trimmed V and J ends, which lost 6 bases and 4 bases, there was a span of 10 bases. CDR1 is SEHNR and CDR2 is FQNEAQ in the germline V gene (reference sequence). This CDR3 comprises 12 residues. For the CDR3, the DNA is TGTGCCAGCAGTTCATTAGAGTACGAGCAGTACTTC. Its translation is CASSSLEYEQYF.

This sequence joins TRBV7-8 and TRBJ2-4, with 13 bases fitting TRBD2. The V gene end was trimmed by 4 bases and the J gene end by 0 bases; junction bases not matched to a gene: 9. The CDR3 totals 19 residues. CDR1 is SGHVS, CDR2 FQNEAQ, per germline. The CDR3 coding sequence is TGTGCCAGCAGCTCCACAGGACTAGCGGGGGTTCTAGCCAAAAACATTCAGTACTTC. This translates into CASSSTGLAGVLAKNIQYF.

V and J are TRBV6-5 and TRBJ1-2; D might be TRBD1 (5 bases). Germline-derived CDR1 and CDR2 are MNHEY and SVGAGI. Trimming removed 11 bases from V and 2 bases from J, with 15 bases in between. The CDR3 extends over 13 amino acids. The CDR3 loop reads CAAFPGGNYGYTF. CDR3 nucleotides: TGTGCCGCCTTCCCGGGGGGGAACTATGGCTACACCTTC.

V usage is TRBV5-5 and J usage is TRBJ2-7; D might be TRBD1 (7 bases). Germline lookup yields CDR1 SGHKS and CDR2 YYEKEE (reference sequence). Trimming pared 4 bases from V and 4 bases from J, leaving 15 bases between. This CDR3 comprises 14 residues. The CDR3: CASSPAAGGYEQYF. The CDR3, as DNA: TGTGCCAGCAGCCCGGCGGCAGGGGGGTACGAGCAGTACTTC.

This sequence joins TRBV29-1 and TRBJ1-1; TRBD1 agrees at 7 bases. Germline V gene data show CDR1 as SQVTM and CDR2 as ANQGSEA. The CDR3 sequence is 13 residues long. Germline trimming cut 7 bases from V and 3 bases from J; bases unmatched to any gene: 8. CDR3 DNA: TGCAGCGCTATGACAGGGAAAGACACTGAAGCTTTCTTT. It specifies CSAMTGKDTEAFF.

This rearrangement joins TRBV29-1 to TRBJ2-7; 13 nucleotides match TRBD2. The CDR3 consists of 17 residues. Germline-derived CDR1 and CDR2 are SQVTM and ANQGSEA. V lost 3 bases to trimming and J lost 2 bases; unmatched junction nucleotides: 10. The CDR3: CSVDLHRGTSGTYEQYF. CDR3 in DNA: TGCAGCGTTGACCTTCATCGCGGGACTAGCGGGACCTACGAGCAGTACTTC.

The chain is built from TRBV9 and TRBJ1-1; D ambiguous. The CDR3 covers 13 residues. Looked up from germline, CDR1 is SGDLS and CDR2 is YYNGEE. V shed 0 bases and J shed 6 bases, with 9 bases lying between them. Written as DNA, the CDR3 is TGTGCCAGCAGCGTAGGGGGAGGATCTGAAGCTTTCTTT. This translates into CASSVGGGSEAFF.

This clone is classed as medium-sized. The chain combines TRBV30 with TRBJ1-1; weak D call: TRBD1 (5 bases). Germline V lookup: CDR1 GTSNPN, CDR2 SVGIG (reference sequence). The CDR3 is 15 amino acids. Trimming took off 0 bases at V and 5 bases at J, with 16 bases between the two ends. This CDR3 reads CAWSVRGFGLTEAFF. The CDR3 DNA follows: TGTGCCTGGAGTGTACGGGGGTTCGGGTTGACTGAAGCTTTCTTT.

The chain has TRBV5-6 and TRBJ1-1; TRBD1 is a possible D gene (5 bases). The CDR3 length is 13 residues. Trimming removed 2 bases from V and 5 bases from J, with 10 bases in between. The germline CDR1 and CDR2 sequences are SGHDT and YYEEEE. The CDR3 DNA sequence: TGTGCCAGCAGCTTCATGGGGGGTACTGAAGCTTTCTTT. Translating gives CASSFMGGTEAFF.

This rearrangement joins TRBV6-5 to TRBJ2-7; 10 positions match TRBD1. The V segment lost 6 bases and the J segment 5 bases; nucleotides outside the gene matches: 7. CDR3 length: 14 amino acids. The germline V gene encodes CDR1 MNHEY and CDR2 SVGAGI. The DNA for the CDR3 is TGTGCCAGCAGATCCGACAGGGGGCCGGACGAGCAGTACTTC. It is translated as CASRSDRGPDEQYF.

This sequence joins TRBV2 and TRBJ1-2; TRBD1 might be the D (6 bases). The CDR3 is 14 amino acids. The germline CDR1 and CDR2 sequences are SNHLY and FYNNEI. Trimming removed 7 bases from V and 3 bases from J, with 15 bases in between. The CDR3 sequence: CASTTGIFYYGYTF. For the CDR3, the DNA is TGTGCCAGCACCACAGGGATTTTCTACTATGGCTACACCTTC.

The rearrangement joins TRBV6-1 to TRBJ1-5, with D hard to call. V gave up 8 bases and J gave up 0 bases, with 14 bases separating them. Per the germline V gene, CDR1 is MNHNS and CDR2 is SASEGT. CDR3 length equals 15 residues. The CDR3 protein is CASSRTSFSNQPQHF. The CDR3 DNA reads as TGTGCCAGCTCCAGAACGTCATTTAGCAATCAGCCCCAGCATTTT.

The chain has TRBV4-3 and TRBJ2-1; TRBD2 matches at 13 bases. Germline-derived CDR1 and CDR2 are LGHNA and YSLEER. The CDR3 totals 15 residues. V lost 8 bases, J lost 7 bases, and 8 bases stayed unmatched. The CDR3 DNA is TGCGCCAGCGCCCTGGGACTAGCGGGGCTGAATGAGCAGTTCTTC. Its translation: CASALGLAGLNEQFF.

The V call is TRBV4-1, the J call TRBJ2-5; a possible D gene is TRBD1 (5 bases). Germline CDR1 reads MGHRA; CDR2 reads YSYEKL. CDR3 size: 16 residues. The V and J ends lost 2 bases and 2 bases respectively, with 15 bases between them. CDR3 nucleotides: TGCGCCAGCAGCCAACAAAGGGTCAGGGAACAAGAGACCCAGTACTTC. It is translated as CASSQQRVREQETQYF.

The CDR3 DNA follows: TGTGCCAGCAGCTGGGGACAGGGGACCTACGAGCAGTACTTC. Its translation is CASSWGQGTYEQYF. The chain couples TRBV5-6 to TRBJ2-7, with TRBD1 matching over 10 bases. Looked up from germline, CDR1 is SGHDT and CDR2 is YYEEEE. The CDR3 sequence is 14 residues long. V shed 3 bases, J shed 2 bases, and the junction held 2 bases outside the gene matches.

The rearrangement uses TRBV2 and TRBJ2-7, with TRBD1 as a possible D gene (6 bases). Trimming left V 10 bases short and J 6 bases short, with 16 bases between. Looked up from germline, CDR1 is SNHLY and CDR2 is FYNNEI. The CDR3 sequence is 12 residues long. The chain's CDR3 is CATYSGVGEQYF. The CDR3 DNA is TGTGCCACGTACTCAGGGGTCGGCGAGCAGTACTTC.

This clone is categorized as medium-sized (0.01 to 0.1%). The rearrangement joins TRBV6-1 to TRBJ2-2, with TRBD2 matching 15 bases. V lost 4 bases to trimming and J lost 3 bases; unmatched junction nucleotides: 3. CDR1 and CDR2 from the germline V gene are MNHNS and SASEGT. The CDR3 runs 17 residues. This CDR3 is CASSGTSGRADTGELFF. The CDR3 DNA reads TGTGCCAGCAGTGGGACTAGCGGGAGGGCCGACACCGGGGAGCTGTTTTTT.

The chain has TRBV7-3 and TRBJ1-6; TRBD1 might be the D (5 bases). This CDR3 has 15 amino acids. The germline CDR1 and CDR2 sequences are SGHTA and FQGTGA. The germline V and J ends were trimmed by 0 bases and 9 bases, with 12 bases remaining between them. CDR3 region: CASSLTGGYGSPLHF. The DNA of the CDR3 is TGTGCCAGCAGCTTAACGGGGGGTTACGGTTCACCCCTCCACTTT.

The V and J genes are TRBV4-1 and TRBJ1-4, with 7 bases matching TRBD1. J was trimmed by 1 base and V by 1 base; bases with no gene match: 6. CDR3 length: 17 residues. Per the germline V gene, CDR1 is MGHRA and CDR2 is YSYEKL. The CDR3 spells CASSQVVNRGTNEKLFF. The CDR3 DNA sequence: TGCGCCAGCAGCCAAGTCGTCAACAGGGGAACTAATGAAAAACTGTTTTTT.

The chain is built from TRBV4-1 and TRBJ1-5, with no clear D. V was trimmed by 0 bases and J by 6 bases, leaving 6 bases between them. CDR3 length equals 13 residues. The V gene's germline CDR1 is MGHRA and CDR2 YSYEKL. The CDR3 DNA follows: TGCGCCAGCAGCCAAGATCGGGGTCAGCCCCAGCATTTT. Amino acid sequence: CASSQDRGQPQHF.